The rows below give T cell receptor beta chains drawn from one sample of a study of T cell responses to AZD1222 COVID-19 vaccine. Sequencing was performed with immunoSEQ multiplex PCR; in TCRdb, only in-frame clones are kept and a portion is missing. The table includes 150,000 to 180,000 clones, around 89% detected once. Sequencing used peripheral blood, obtained on day 0 of AZD1222 vaccination. These TCRs come from an adult in good health. Both conserved end residues are part of each CDR3. A D gene is named only where the DNA matches it firmly. Clone sizes are given selectively: once, few, many, or a class where the clone is expanded.

clone_size: few
d_call: NA
j_call: TRBJ2-7
v_call: TRBV2
cdr3_nt: TGTGCCAGCAGTGAAAGGCTAGCCGAATACGAGCAGTACTTC
cdr3_aa: CASSERLAEYEQYF

clone_size: NA
d_call: NA
j_call: TRBJ2-2
v_call: TRBV7-6
cdr3_nt: TGTGCCAGCAGCTTAAGGCCGGGAACCACCGGGGAGCTGTTTTTT
cdr3_aa: CASSLRPGTTGELFF

clone_size: few
d_call: NA
j_call: TRBJ1-1
v_call: TRBV5-6
cdr3_nt: TGTGCCAGCAGCTTTGGGGGATTAAATGAAGCTTTCTTT
cdr3_aa: CASSFGGLNEAFF

clone_size: NA
d_call: TRBD1
j_call: TRBJ1-2
v_call: TRBV5-4
cdr3_nt: TGTGCCAGCAGCACCAGGGGGGGCGCCGACTATGGCTACACCTTC
cdr3_aa: CASSTRGGADYGYTF

clone_size: NA
d_call: NA
j_call: TRBJ2-3
v_call: TRBV11-2
cdr3_nt: TGTGCCAGCAGCTTAGATTTCACGGGGGGCACAGATACGCAGTATTTT
cdr3_aa: CASSLDFTGGTDTQYF

clone_size: once
d_call: TRBD1
j_call: TRBJ1-1
v_call: TRBV7-2
cdr3_nt: TGTGCCAGCAGCTTAGGACAGGGGAACACTGAAGCTTTCTTT
cdr3_aa: CASSLGQGNTEAFF

clone_size: NA
d_call: TRBD1
j_call: TRBJ2-7
v_call: TRBV5-4
cdr3_nt: TGTGCCAGCAGCTTGGTGGGGACAGACCCCTCCGAGCAGTACTTC
cdr3_aa: CASSLVGTDPSEQYF

clone_size: once
d_call: TRBD1
j_call: TRBJ1-4
v_call: TRBV7-2
cdr3_nt: TGTGCCAGCAGTCTAACAGGGGGACTAACTAATGAAAAACTGTTTTTT
cdr3_aa: CASSLTGGLTNEKLFF

clone_size: once
d_call: NA
j_call: TRBJ1-4
v_call: TRBV7-2
cdr3_nt: TGTGCCAGCAGCTTAGTAGGCTCGAAAAATGAAAAACTGTTTTTT
cdr3_aa: CASSLVGSKNEKLFF

clone_size: NA
d_call: NA
j_call: TRBJ2-7
v_call: TRBV5-8
cdr3_nt: TGTGCCAGCAGCCAACAGGGAATCCCTCTCGGGGAGCAGTACTTC
cdr3_aa: CASSQQGIPLGEQYF

clone_size: NA
d_call: TRBD1
j_call: TRBJ1-2
v_call: TRBV6-2/TRBV6-3
cdr3_nt: TGTGCCAGCAGTATCGGACAGGCGGTCGCGCGTGGCTACACCTTC
cdr3_aa: CASSIGQAVARGYTF

clone_size: NA
d_call: NA
j_call: TRBJ2-7
v_call: TRBV6-2/TRBV6-3
cdr3_nt: TGTGCCAGCAGTTACTCTCAGCGCGGCGAGCAGTACTTC
cdr3_aa: CASSYSQRGEQYF

clone_size: NA
d_call: NA
j_call: TRBJ2-1
v_call: TRBV6-2/TRBV6-3
cdr3_nt: TGTGCCAGCAGCAGGACCTCTATTGAGCAGTTCTTC
cdr3_aa: CASSRTSIEQFF

clone_size: once
d_call: NA
j_call: TRBJ2-7
v_call: TRBV6-2/TRBV6-3
cdr3_nt: TGTGCCAGCAGTTCGATGGGGGTTGACTACGAGCAGTACTTC
cdr3_aa: CASSSMGVDYEQYF

clone_size: NA
d_call: NA
j_call: TRBJ2-7
v_call: TRBV5-1
cdr3_nt: TGCGCCAGCAGCTTAGGACTGGGCGAGCAGTACTTC
cdr3_aa: CASSLGLGEQYF

clone_size: NA
d_call: NA
j_call: TRBJ2-7
v_call: TRBV12-3/TRBV12-4
cdr3_nt: TGTGCCAGCACGGCGCTTAACGAGCAGTACTTC
cdr3_aa: CASTALNEQYF

clone_size: NA
d_call: TRBD1
j_call: TRBJ1-6
v_call: TRBV5-4
cdr3_nt: TGTGCCAGCAGCTTGGGGGGTGACAGGGTCGGATCACCCCTCCACTTT
cdr3_aa: CASSLGGDRVGSPLHF

clone_size: NA
d_call: NA
j_call: TRBJ1-5
v_call: TRBV27
cdr3_nt: TGTGCCAGCAGTTCAGTGGGTCAGCCCCAGCATTTT
cdr3_aa: CASSSVGQPQHF

clone_size: once
d_call: NA
j_call: TRBJ1-1
v_call: TRBV6-6
cdr3_nt: TGTGCCAGCAGTTTAGGAGGGGGAGACACTGAAGCTTTCTTT
cdr3_aa: CASSLGGGDTEAFF

clone_size: once
d_call: NA
j_call: TRBJ2-3
v_call: TRBV6-5
cdr3_nt: TGTGCCAGCAACGCGGGGCTTAGCACAGATACGCAGTATTTT
cdr3_aa: CASNAGLSTDTQYF

clone_size: NA
d_call: NA
j_call: TRBJ2-7
v_call: TRBV11-2
cdr3_nt: TGTGCCAGCAGCCCAATCTCACAGGGACCCTACGAGCAGTACTTC
cdr3_aa: CASSPISQGPYEQYF

clone_size: NA
d_call: TRBD2
j_call: TRBJ2-1
v_call: TRBV3-1/TRBV3-2
cdr3_nt: TGTGCCAGCAGCCAAGCCAGCAAACAGCGGGGGGGCCTTAGCAATGAGCAGTTCTTC
cdr3_aa: CASSQASKQRGGLSNEQFF

clone_size: NA
d_call: NA
j_call: TRBJ2-7
v_call: TRBV5-1
cdr3_nt: TGCGCCAGCAGCTTGGTTTCTACAGGGCGTCGAGAGCAGTACTTC
cdr3_aa: CASSLVSTGRREQYF

clone_size: NA
d_call: NA
j_call: TRBJ1-5
v_call: TRBV19
cdr3_nt: TGTGCCAGTAGTATGGGCTTCGGGCCCAATCAGCCCCAGCATTTT
cdr3_aa: CASSMGFGPNQPQHF

clone_size: NA
d_call: NA
j_call: TRBJ2-3
v_call: TRBV29-1
cdr3_nt: TGCAGCGCCTTACCAGCTAGCACAGATACGCAGTATTTT
cdr3_aa: CSALPASTDTQYF

clone_size: NA
d_call: NA
j_call: TRBJ1-4
v_call: TRBV7-9
cdr3_nt: TGTGCCAGCAGCTGGGGACTTGTTGGTGAAAAACTGTTTTTT
cdr3_aa: CASSWGLVGEKLFF

clone_size: NA
d_call: NA
j_call: TRBJ1-2
v_call: TRBV7-3
cdr3_nt: TGTGCCAGCAGCCTACCCAAGGGGCATGGCTACACCTTC
cdr3_aa: CASSLPKGHGYTF

clone_size: NA
d_call: TRBD2
j_call: TRBJ2-1
v_call: TRBV7-9
cdr3_nt: TGTGCCAGCAGCTTGACTAGCCATGAGCAGTTCTTC
cdr3_aa: CASSLTSHEQFF

clone_size: NA
d_call: NA
j_call: TRBJ2-4
v_call: TRBV2
cdr3_nt: TGTGCCAGCAGTGAACGGAGCGCCGCCAAAAACATTCAGTACTTC
cdr3_aa: CASSERSAAKNIQYF

clone_size: NA
d_call: NA
j_call: TRBJ2-7
v_call: TRBV4-2
cdr3_nt: TGTGCCAGCAGCCCGAACCCGACAGTTACTTCCTACGAGCAGTACTTC
cdr3_aa: CASSPNPTVTSYEQYF

clone_size: NA
d_call: NA
j_call: TRBJ1-1
v_call: TRBV12-3/TRBV12-4
cdr3_nt: TGTGCCAGCAGTTTAATGGAGAACACTGAAGCTTTCTTT
cdr3_aa: CASSLMENTEAFF

clone_size: NA
d_call: NA
j_call: TRBJ1-2
v_call: TRBV4-2
cdr3_nt: TGTGCCAGCAGCCAAGAAGGGCAGCCCAACTATGGCTACACCTTC
cdr3_aa: CASSQEGQPNYGYTF

clone_size: NA
d_call: NA
j_call: TRBJ1-6
v_call: TRBV3-1/TRBV3-2
cdr3_nt: TGTGCCAGCAGCCAAGATCCCGGATATAATTCACCCCTCCACTTT
cdr3_aa: CASSQDPGYNSPLHF

clone_size: NA
d_call: NA
j_call: TRBJ2-3
v_call: TRBV6-1
cdr3_nt: TGTGCCAGCAGTGAACGGACAGCTAGCACAGATACGCAGTATTTT
cdr3_aa: CASSERTASTDTQYF

clone_size: NA
d_call: NA
j_call: TRBJ1-6
v_call: TRBV18
cdr3_nt: TGTGCCAGCTCACCACAGAATAATTCACCCCTCCACTTT
cdr3_aa: CASSPQNNSPLHF

clone_size: NA
d_call: NA
j_call: TRBJ2-1
v_call: TRBV3-1/TRBV3-2
cdr3_nt: TGTGCCAGCAGCCAAATCCACACTACCGCCGCAAACAATGAGCAGTTCTTC
cdr3_aa: CASSQIHTTAANNEQFF

clone_size: NA
d_call: NA
j_call: TRBJ1-1
v_call: TRBV24-1
cdr3_nt: TGTGCCACCAGTGACATCAGGGCAGGGATATTCTTT
cdr3_aa: CATSDIRAGIFF

clone_size: NA
d_call: NA
j_call: TRBJ1-6
v_call: TRBV4-1
cdr3_nt: TGCGCCAGCAGCCAAGATCCCAACCCCCCCGCGAGCTCCTATAATTCACCCCTCCACTTT
cdr3_aa: CASSQDPNPPASSYNSPLHF

clone_size: NA
d_call: NA
j_call: TRBJ2-7
v_call: TRBV5-1
cdr3_nt: TGCGCCAGCAGCTTGGGACAACAAACAGCCGAGCAGTACTTC
cdr3_aa: CASSLGQQTAEQYF

clone_size: NA
d_call: NA
j_call: TRBJ1-2
v_call: TRBV18
cdr3_nt: TGTGCCAGCTCACCGACCACAGGGACGAACTATGGCTACACCTTC
cdr3_aa: CASSPTTGTNYGYTF

clone_size: NA
d_call: TRBD2
j_call: TRBJ2-7
v_call: TRBV28
cdr3_nt: TGTGCCAGCAGTTTACTAGCGGGGGGGTCCTACGAGCAGTACTTC
cdr3_aa: CASSLLAGGSYEQYF